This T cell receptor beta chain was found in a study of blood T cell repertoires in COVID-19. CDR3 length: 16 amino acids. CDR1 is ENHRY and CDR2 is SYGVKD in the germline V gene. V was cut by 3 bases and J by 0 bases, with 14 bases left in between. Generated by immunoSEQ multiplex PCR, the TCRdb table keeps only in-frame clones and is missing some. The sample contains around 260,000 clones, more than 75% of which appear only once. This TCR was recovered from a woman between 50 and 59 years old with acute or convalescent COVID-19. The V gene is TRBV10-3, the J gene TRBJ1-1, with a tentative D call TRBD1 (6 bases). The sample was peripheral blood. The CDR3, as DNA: TGTGCCATCAGTGAATCGGGGGGCAGGGTGAACACTGAAGCTTTCTTT. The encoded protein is CAISESGGRVNTEAFF.